The following is a T cell receptor (beta chain) sequence with its context. The sample is drawn from a study of blood T cell repertoires in COVID-19. Study as a whole: Both acute and convalescent COVID-19 samples were obtained from the United States, Italy and Spain. PBMCs, B-cell-depleted T cells, or T cells provided the cDNA or gDNA that made up the material.

In the original workflow: Amplification from reference gene primers served as the basis for estimated nucleated cell counts. Libraries were prepared by immunoSEQ multiplex PCR; TCRdb keeps only in-frame clonotypes and omits some of them. V, J and clone size are taken as reported in that table, and D and trimming were inferred from the DNA itself. The table records approximately 140,000 clones, 87% of them present only once. Per the germline V gene, CDR1 is MNHEY and CDR2 is SVGAGI. V lost 6 bases to trimming and J lost 4 bases, with 6 bases between them. The CDR3 has 11 residues. Sequences were obtained from peripheral blood. This chain uses TRBV6-5 with TRBJ1-2; D not certain. The clonotype was recovered from a woman aged 55-70 years with active or convalescent COVID-19. CDR3 sequence (DNA): TGTGCCAGCAGCCTGGCCTATGGCTACACCTTC. Protein: CASSLAYGYTF.